The 31 T cell receptor beta chains below were found in one sample sequenced in a study of OX40 agonist ivuxolimab in advanced cancers. TCRdb's copy holds only in-frame clones and misses some; the assay was immunoSEQ multiplex PCR. The repertoire consists of more than 80,000 clones, with approximately 90% occurring once and the leading ten covering more than 0.4%. This specimen consisted of CD4+ or CD8+ T cells sorted from blood, obtained in a trial of the OX40 agonist ivuxolimab. These receptors came from an adult with an advanced solid tumor such as melanoma, head and neck, liver or kidney cancer.

This clone was recorded once. This sequence joins TRBV19 and TRBJ1-1, with a weak D call TRBD1 (5 bases). Trimming removed 0 bases at V and 3 bases at J, with 14 bases between. CDR3 size: 16 residues. In germline, CDR1 is LNHDA, CDR2 SQIVND (reference sequence). The CDR3 DNA reads as TGTGCCAGTAGTATAGATAGAGGGGAGGCATACACTGAAGCTTTCTTT. Protein product: CASSIDRGEAYTEAFF.

This clone has a single count. V is TRBV28 and J is TRBJ2-7, with TRBD1 as a possible D gene (6 bases). V lost 4 bases to trimming and J lost 3 bases, with 16 bases between them. Germline V gene data show CDR1 as MDHEN and CDR2 as SYDVKM. The length of the CDR3 is 15 residues. The CDR3 coding sequence is TGTGCCAGCAGTTCTCCCGGGACAATTCGCTACGAGCAGTACTTC. It translates to CASSSPGTIRYEQYF.

J is TRBJ1-4 and V is TRBV28, with 8 bases aligning to TRBD1. The V gene's germline CDR1 is MDHEN and CDR2 SYDVKM. CDR3 length: 15 amino acids. J lost 4 bases, V lost 6 bases, and 7 bases had no gene match. This CDR3 reads CASRRGDRINEKLFF. CDR3 sequence (DNA): TGTGCCAGCAGACGAGGGGACAGGATTAATGAAAAACTGTTTTTT.

The chain uses TRBV7-9 and TRBJ2-5, with no clear D. The CDR3 runs to 15 residues. Germline-derived CDR1 and CDR2 are SEHNR and FQNEAQ (reference sequence). V was cut by 1 base and J by 3 bases, with 12 bases left in between. This chain's CDR3 is CASSLELMSKETQYF. The DNA of the CDR3 is TGTGCCAGCAGCTTAGAACTCATGAGTAAAGAGACCCAGTACTTC.

This chain joins TRBV30 and TRBJ1-2, with 10 nucleotides matching TRBD1. Germline V gives CDR1 GTSNPN, CDR2 SVGIG (reference sequence). CDR3 length equals 11 residues. V was clipped by 7 bases and J by 6 bases; unmatched bases: 2. This CDR3 is CALDRGNGYTF. As DNA, the CDR3 is TGTGCCTTGGACAGGGGGAATGGCTACACCTTC.

V gene TRBV15 combines with J gene TRBJ1-1; the match to TRBD1 covers 9 bases. The trim removed 7 bases at V and 4 bases at J, leaving 13 bases unmatched. The germline V gene has CDR1 LNHNV and CDR2 YYDKDF (reference sequence). The CDR3 extends over 16 amino acids. The CDR3 loop reads CATTLTGGKFSTEAFF. The DNA for the CDR3 is TGTGCCACCACCCTGACAGGGGGGAAATTCTCCACTGAAGCTTTCTTT.

The chain is built from TRBV4-1 and TRBJ2-7, with D possibly being TRBD1 or TRBD2 (5 bases each). Trimming cost V 4 bases and J 3 bases, with 19 bases left between them. Looked up from germline, CDR1 is MGHRA and CDR2 is YSYEKL. This CDR3 spans 16 amino acids. The CDR3 DNA reads as TGCGCCAGCAGCCCACTCGGGACGAGCTCCTACTACGAGCAGTACTTC. It yields the protein CASSPLGTSSYYEQYF.

J is TRBJ1-1 and V is TRBV5-1; TRBD1 aligns across 7 bases. The J segment lost 1 base and the V segment lost 4 bases, leaving 4 bases of the junction unmatched. This CDR3 has 14 amino acids. Germline CDR1 is SGHRS and CDR2 is YFSETQ. The CDR3 sequence: CASSPGQQNTEAFF. CDR3 DNA sequence: TGCGCCAGCAGCCCGGGACAGCAGAACACTGAAGCTTTCTTT.

This clone has only one observation. The chain has TRBV5-5 and TRBJ2-1; D gene ambiguous. V was shortened by 0 bases and J by 0 bases, with 4 bases between the two germline ends. The germline CDR1 and CDR2 sequences are SGHKS and YYEKEE (reference sequence). CDR3 size: 14 residues. The CDR3 sequence: CASSLASSYNEQFF. The DNA of the CDR3 is TGTGCCAGCAGCTTGGCAAGCTCCTACAATGAGCAGTTCTTC.

The chain is built from TRBV5-1 and TRBJ2-3, with D unclear. V lost 4 bases to trimming and J lost 2 bases, with 5 bases between them. From germline, CDR1 is SGHRS and CDR2 YFSETQ. The CDR3 covers 12 residues. The CDR3 sequence is CASSKHTDTQYF. CDR3 sequence (DNA): TGCGCCAGCAGCAAGCACACAGATACGCAGTATTTT. Based on the CDR3 plus reference TRBV5-1 and TRBJ2-3, the full variable domain is KAGVTQTPRYLIKTRGQQVTLSCSPISGHRSVSWYQQTPGQGLQFLFEYFSETQRNKGNFPGRFSGRQFSNSRSEMNVSTLELGDSALYLCASSKHTDTQYFGPGTRLTVL.

The chain recombines TRBV5-6 with TRBJ2-7; TRBD2 matches at 11 bases. Germline CDR1 and CDR2: SGHDT and YYEEEE. The trim removed 0 bases at V and 12 bases at J, leaving 8 bases unmatched. The CDR3 length is 14 residues. The CDR3 DNA reads TGTGCCAGCAGCTTGGAGGGTCTAGCGGGGGGCGCGTACTTC. Translated: CASSLEGLAGGAYF.

This clone was observed a handful of times. The chain uses TRBV19 and TRBJ1-6; TRBD1 aligns across 8 bases. V lost 5 bases to trimming and J lost 9 bases; unmatched junction nucleotides: 6. The CDR3 totals 14 residues. CDR1 is LNHDA, CDR2 SQIVND, per germline (reference sequence). In DNA, the CDR3 is TGTGCCAGTAGTCGGACAGGGACCGGTTCACCCCTCCACTTT. Protein sequence: CASSRTGTGSPLHF.

The CDR3 DNA follows: TGCAGCGTTGCGGACGCCAGGGAGACCCAGTACTTC. Translation gives CSVADARETQYF. The chain carries TRBV29-1 and TRBJ2-5; D uncertain. The germline CDR1 and CDR2 sequences are SQVTM and ANQGSEA. The CDR3 has 12 residues. The V and J ends lost 4 bases and 5 bases respectively, with 11 bases between them.

This chain connects TRBV28 to TRBJ1-2; TRBD1 matches 8 bases. The CDR3 has 14 residues. The V gene's germline CDR1 is MDHEN and CDR2 SYDVKM. J gave up 7 bases and V 3 bases, and 7 bases lay outside the gene matches. The CDR3 protein is CASSLGQALGGYTF. DNA for the CDR3: TGTGCCAGCAGTTTGGGACAGGCCTTAGGTGGCTACACCTTC.

This clone has a single count. The CDR3 nucleotides read TGTGCCAGCAGTTCTTCCGGGACAGGGGGGGGCTACACCTTC. Translated: CASSSSGTGGGYTF. This sequence joins TRBV28 and TRBJ1-2; 11 bases agree with TRBD1. CDR1 MDHEN and CDR2 SYDVKM come from the germline V gene. The CDR3 extends over 14 amino acids. V dropped 4 bases and J dropped 8; count of bases not matched to a gene: 6.

V and J are TRBV7-8 and TRBJ2-5; no clear D. The CDR3 consists of 12 residues. Trimming cost V 3 bases and J 5 bases, with 7 bases left between them. The germline V gene encodes CDR1 SGHVS and CDR2 FQNEAQ. The CDR3 sequence: CASSLLTETQYF. CDR3 nucleotides: TGTGCCAGCAGCTTGCTTACGGAGACCCAGTACTTC.

V is TRBV7-2 and J is TRBJ2-3, with D perhaps given as TRBD1 or TRBD2 (5 bases each). This CDR3 is built from 15 residues. Between the trimmed V and J ends, which lost 4 bases and 0 bases, there was a span of 11 bases. Germline values: CDR1 SGHTA, CDR2 FQGNSA. The CDR3 is CASSSRDGSTDTQYF. The DNA for the CDR3 is TGTGCCAGCAGCTCCAGGGACGGTAGCACAGATACGCAGTATTTT.

The chain uses TRBV5-1 and TRBJ1-2; D might be TRBD1 (5 bases). CDR3 size: 13 residues. V dropped 4 bases and J dropped 2 bases, with 9 bases sitting between them. Germline V gene lookup returns CDR1 SGHRS and CDR2 YFSETQ. The CDR3 here is CASSPPGNYGYTF. DNA of the CDR3: TGCGCCAGCAGCCCCCCAGGGAACTATGGCTACACCTTC.

The chain recombines TRBV5-1 with TRBJ2-3; D is unresolved. The V and J ends lost 7 bases and 1 base respectively, with 7 bases between them. Germline V gene data show CDR1 as SGHRS and CDR2 as YFSETQ. The length of the CDR3 is 12 residues. CDR3 sequence (DNA): TGCGCCAGCGGTGTAGGCACAGATACGCAGTATTTT. Encoded protein: CASGVGTDTQYF.

The chain employs TRBV9 and TRBJ2-3; D remains unclear. The ends were cut back, 4 bases at V and 2 bases at J, with 11 bases in the middle. The length of the CDR3 is 14 residues. The germline V gene has CDR1 SGDLS and CDR2 YYNGEE. The CDR3 here is CASSYGMSTDTQYF. CDR3 bases: TGTGCCAGCAGCTATGGGATGTCCACAGATACGCAGTATTTT.

The table lists this clone with a count of one. This rearrangement joins TRBV5-4 to TRBJ1-3; tentative D call: TRBD1 (5 bases). V shed 4 bases and J shed 4 bases, with 9 bases lying between them. Germline V CDR1 and CDR2: SGHNT, YYREEE (reference sequence). The CDR3 extends over 13 amino acids. CDR3 amino acids: CASSPPGGNTIYF. The CDR3, as DNA: TGTGCCAGCAGCCCCCCAGGGGGAAACACCATATATTTT.

The chain joins TRBV29-1 to TRBJ1-2, with D unclear. Germline CDR1 and CDR2: SQVTM and ANQGSEA. The CDR3 is 12 residues long. Trimming cost V 2 bases and J 8 bases, with 12 bases left between them. The CDR3 sequence is CSVEHTSTGYTF. The CDR3 DNA follows: TGCAGCGTTGAACACACTAGTACGGGCTACACCTTC.

V usage is TRBV6-1 and J usage is TRBJ1-2; 9 bases fit TRBD1. Germline trimming cut 6 bases from V and 4 bases from J; bases unmatched to any gene: 6. The CDR3 runs 14 residues. CDR1 is MNHNS, CDR2 SASEGT, per germline. CDR3 protein: CASREGQGIYGYTF. CDR3 in DNA: TGTGCCAGCAGGGAGGGACAGGGCATCTATGGCTACACCTTC.

CDR3 DNA sequence: TGTGCCTGGAGAGGAGGAACTTTCAATGAGCAGTTCTTC. It specifies CAWRGGTFNEQFF. V usage is TRBV30 and J usage is TRBJ2-1; weak D call: TRBD2 (5 bases). Germline CDR1 is GTSNPN and CDR2 is SVGIG (reference sequence). The CDR3 has 13 amino acids. Trimming cost V 3 bases and J 6 bases, with 12 bases left between them.

The chain combines TRBV5-1 with TRBJ2-5; TRBD1 agrees at 8 bases. CDR1 is SGHRS and CDR2 is YFSETQ in the germline V gene. J lost 4 bases, V lost 3 bases, and 5 bases had no gene match. The CDR3 length is 14 residues. As DNA, the CDR3 is TGCGCCAGCAGCTCAGGGGGCGCCCCAGAGACCCAGTACTTC. Protein sequence: CASSSGGAPETQYF.

Regarding this clone: The sample holds other DNA sequences that translate to the same CDR3. The V call is TRBV19, the J call TRBJ1-2; no firm D call. Between the trimmed V and J ends, which lost 1 base and 5 bases, there was a span of 5 bases. This CDR3 spans 12 amino acids. CDR1 and CDR2 (germline): LNHDA, SQIVND (reference sequence). The CDR3 sequence is CASSIVGYGYTF. CDR3 nucleotide sequence: TGTGCCAGTAGTATAGTGGGGTATGGCTACACCTTC.

The rearrangement links TRBV6-1 to TRBJ1-1, with D unclear. From germline, CDR1 is MNHNS and CDR2 SASEGT. The V gene lost 0 bases and the J gene lost 7 bases, with 18 bases spanning the gap. The CDR3 loop spans 16 amino acids. Written as DNA, the CDR3 is TGTGCCAGCAGTGAAGCTAAGGTTCGGCCGCGCCGTGAAGCTTTCTTT. Its translation: CASSEAKVRPRREAFF.

This sequence joins TRBV7-2 and TRBJ1-5, with 8 bases identical to TRBD1. Germline assignment: CDR1 SGHTA and CDR2 FQGNSA. The CDR3 spans 16 residues. The V gene end was trimmed by 5 bases and the J gene end by 3 bases; junction bases not matched to a gene: 9. Here the CDR3 reads CASSSSRTGLNQPQHF. DNA for the CDR3: TGTGCCAGCAGCAGTAGTAGGACAGGGCTCAATCAGCCCCAGCATTTT. Drawing the rest from reference TRBV7-2 and TRBJ1-5, the complete variable domain is GAGVSQSPSNKVTEKGKDVELRCDPISGHTALYWYRQSLGQGLEFLIYFQGNSAPDKSGLPSDRFSAERTGGSVSTLTIQRTQQEDSAVYLCASSSSRTGLNQPQHFGDGTRLSIL.

This chain uses TRBV29-1 with TRBJ1-1; possible D gene TRBD1, 6 bases. This CDR3 is 12 amino acids long. CDR1 and CDR2 from the germline V gene are SQVTM and ANQGSEA. Trimming left V 6 bases short and J 4 bases short, with 12 bases between. CDR3 sequence: CSVSRGGTEAFF. The CDR3 DNA reads TGCAGCGTCTCCAGGGGTGGCACTGAAGCTTTCTTT.

A few counts support this clone. This chain uses TRBV30 with TRBJ1-1, with 9 bases identical to TRBD1. This CDR3 contains 14 residues. CDR1 is GTSNPN, CDR2 SVGIG, per germline (reference sequence). The V segment lost 5 bases and the J segment 0 bases; nucleotides outside the gene matches: 4. CDR3 coding DNA: TGTGCCTGGTACAGGGGGCGCGTGAACACTGAAGCTTTCTTT. Translating it yields CAWYRGRVNTEAFF. Full variable domain (outside the CDR3, taken from reference TRBV30 and TRBJ1-1): SQTIHQWPATLVQPVGSPLSLECTVEGTSNPNLYWYRQAAGRGLQLLFYSVGIGQISSEVPQNLSASRPQDRQFILSSKKLLLSDSGFYLCAWYRGRVNTEAFFGQGTRLTVV.

J is TRBJ2-1 and V is TRBV29-1, with TRBD2 matching over 11 bases. This CDR3 has 13 amino acids. Germline V gene data show CDR1 as SQVTM and CDR2 as ANQGSEA. CDR3 coding DNA: TGCGTCCAGGAGCTAGCGGGGGGCAATGAGCAGTTCTTC. It is translated as CVQELAGGNEQFF.